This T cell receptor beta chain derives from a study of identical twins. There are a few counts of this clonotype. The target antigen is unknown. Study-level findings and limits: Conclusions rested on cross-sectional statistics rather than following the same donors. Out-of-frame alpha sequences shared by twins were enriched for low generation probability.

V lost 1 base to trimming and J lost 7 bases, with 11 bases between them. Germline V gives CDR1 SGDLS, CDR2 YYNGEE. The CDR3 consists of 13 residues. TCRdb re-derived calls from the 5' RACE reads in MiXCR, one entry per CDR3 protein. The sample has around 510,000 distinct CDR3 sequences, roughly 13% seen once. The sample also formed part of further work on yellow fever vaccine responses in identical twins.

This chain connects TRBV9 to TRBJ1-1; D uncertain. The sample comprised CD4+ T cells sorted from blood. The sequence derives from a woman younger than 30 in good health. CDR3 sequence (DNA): TGTGCCAGCAGCGTATATGTACGGGATGAAGCTTTCTTT. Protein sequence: CASSVYVRDEAFF.